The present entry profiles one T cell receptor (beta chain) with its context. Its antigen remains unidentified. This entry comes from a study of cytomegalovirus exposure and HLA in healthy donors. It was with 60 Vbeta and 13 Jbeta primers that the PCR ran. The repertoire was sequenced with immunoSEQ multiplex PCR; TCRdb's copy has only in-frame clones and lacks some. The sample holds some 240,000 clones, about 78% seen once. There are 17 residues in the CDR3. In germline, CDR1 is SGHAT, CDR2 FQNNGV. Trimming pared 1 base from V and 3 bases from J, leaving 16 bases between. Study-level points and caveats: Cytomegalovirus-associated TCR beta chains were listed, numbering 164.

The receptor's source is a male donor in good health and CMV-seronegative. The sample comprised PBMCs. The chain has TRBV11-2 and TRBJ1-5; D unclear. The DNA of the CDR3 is TGTGCCAGCAGCTTAGGATGGCCGCCAGTTGACAATCAGCCCCAGCATTTT. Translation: CASSLGWPPVDNQPQHF.